One sample yielded the 25 T cell receptor beta chains listed below, sequenced in a study of cytomegalovirus exposure and HLA in healthy donors. It was with 60 Vbeta and 13 Jbeta primers that the PCR ran. Using immunoSEQ multiplex PCR, the repertoire was profiled, and TCRdb retains in-frame clones only, with some absent. The profile shows fewer than 120,000 clones, around 88% of them singletons. Sequencing input: PBMCs. The receptors come from a man in his forties in good health and CMV-seronegative.

The rearrangement uses TRBV18 and TRBJ1-1; 8 nucleotides agree with TRBD1. CDR1 and CDR2 (germline): KGHSH, LQKENI. The CDR3 consists of 15 residues. V gave up 5 bases and J gave up 3 bases; unmatched junction bases: 8. The CDR3 reads CASSSGTGGDTEAFF. The DNA of the CDR3 is TGTGCCAGCTCATCCGGGACAGGTGGGGACACTGAAGCTTTCTTT.

V and J are TRBV6-5 and TRBJ1-1, with 8 nucleotides matching TRBD1. The V gene end was trimmed by 4 bases and the J gene end by 5 bases; junction bases not matched to a gene: 9. Germline CDR1 and CDR2: MNHEY and SVGAGI. CDR3 length equals 15 residues. The CDR3 loop reads CASSFFGQGGTEAFF. The CDR3 region has the DNA TGTGCCAGCAGTTTCTTCGGACAGGGAGGAACTGAAGCTTTCTTT.

The gene calls are TRBV30 and TRBJ2-1; D is ambiguous. The V gene's germline CDR1 is GTSNPN and CDR2 SVGIG (reference sequence). V gave up 2 bases and J gave up 10 bases, with 9 bases separating them. This CDR3 has 11 residues. CDR3 sequence reads: CAWSRAVEQFF. CDR3 DNA: TGTGCCTGGAGTCGTGCAGTAGAGCAGTTCTTC.

This rearrangement joins TRBV7-2 to TRBJ2-5, with 7 positions matching TRBD2. This CDR3 has 15 amino acids. V gave up 3 bases and J gave up 4 bases; unmatched junction bases: 8. Germline V gives CDR1 SGHTA, CDR2 FQGNSA. CDR3 coding DNA: TGTGCCAGCAGCTTGGGAGCGGGGTTGGGAGAGACCCAGTACTTC. This gives the protein CASSLGAGLGETQYF.

The rearrangement links TRBV6-5 to TRBJ1-3, with D possibly TRBD1 on 6 matching bases. The CDR3 consists of 14 residues. The germline V gene encodes CDR1 MNHEY and CDR2 SVGAGI. V was trimmed by 7 bases and J by 1 base, leaving 11 bases between them. The CDR3 region is CASKPGTSGNTIYF. The CDR3 DNA reads TGTGCCAGCAAACCGGGGACATCTGGAAACACCATATATTTT.

The rearrangement uses TRBV28 and TRBJ2-7; the match to TRBD1 covers 7 bases. V lost 8 bases, J lost 2 bases, and 9 bases stayed unmatched. This CDR3 spans 14 amino acids. Germline CDR1 and CDR2: MDHEN and SYDVKM. CDR3 DNA sequence: TGTGCCAGCGGGACAGTCCGACCCCCCTACGAGCAGTACTTC. Residues: CASGTVRPPYEQYF.

This clone was found a few times. The rearrangement links TRBV7-6 to TRBJ2-1; 9 bases line up with TRBD1. The CDR3 covers 17 residues. Germline V gene sequence: CDR1 SGHVS, CDR2 FNYEAQ. V lost 5 bases to trimming and J lost 6 bases; unmatched junction nucleotides: 14. The CDR3 DNA reads as TGTGCCAGCAGCGACCGTTCGGGGACAGGGCCCCCCAATGAGCAGTTCTTC. Its protein product is CASSDRSGTGPPNEQFF.

The table lists this clone with a count of one. V usage is TRBV27 and J usage is TRBJ1-1; 7 bases line up with TRBD1. Trimming removed 4 bases from V and 10 bases from J; junction bases left unmatched: 12. The CDR3 runs 14 residues. Germline assignment: CDR1 MNHEY and CDR2 SMNVEV (reference sequence). The CDR3 DNA is TGTGCCAGCAGTTACCGACAGGGTGGATTGGGAGCTTTCTTT. Translated: CASSYRQGGLGAFF.

The chain joins TRBV6-1 to TRBJ2-7; 11 bases map to TRBD1. This CDR3 has 15 amino acids. V gave up 4 bases and J gave up 5 bases; unmatched junction bases: 7. The germline V gene has CDR1 MNHNS and CDR2 SASEGT. The CDR3 region is CASSAGQGAFDEQYF. The CDR3 DNA sequence: TGTGCCAGCAGTGCAGGACAGGGGGCTTTCGACGAGCAGTACTTC.

The CDR3 reads CASSRLQGAVTGELFF. Written as DNA, the CDR3 is TGTGCCAGCAGCCGACTACAGGGGGCTGTCACCGGGGAGCTGTTTTTT. The rearrangement joins TRBV4-2 to TRBJ2-2; 9 bases align to TRBD1. Germline V gives CDR1 LGHNA, CDR2 YNFKEQ. This CDR3 spans 16 amino acids. With V trimmed by 4 bases and J by 4 bases, 7 bases remained unmatched.

The gene calls are TRBV10-2 and TRBJ2-3, with TRBD2 as a possible D gene (5 bases). Germline loops: CDR1 WSHSY, CDR2 SAAADI. The CDR3 is made up of 16 amino acids. Trimming cost V 6 bases and J 0 bases, with 16 bases left between them. The CDR3 here is CASSRPGSSSTDTQYF. CDR3 DNA sequence: TGCGCCAGCAGCCGACCGGGGTCTTCTAGCACAGATACGCAGTATTTT.

This chain connects TRBV7-2 to TRBJ2-5, with D tentatively TRBD1 (6 bases). Trimming shortened V by 5 bases and J by 1 base, and 14 bases separated the two germline ends. The CDR3 spans 15 residues. The germline CDR1 and CDR2 sequences are SGHTA and FQGNSA. The CDR3 sequence: CASSLRNRVQETQYF. The CDR3 DNA reads as TGTGCCAGCAGCCTTCGAAACAGGGTCCAAGAGACCCAGTACTTC.

The rearrangement uses TRBV27 and TRBJ2-7, with 8 bases identical to TRBD1. J was trimmed by 2 bases and V by 2 bases; bases with no gene match: 5. Germline CDR1 reads MNHEY; CDR2 reads SMNVEV (reference sequence). The CDR3 is 15 residues long. The CDR3: CASSLRDRGTYEQYF. CDR3 bases: TGTGCCAGCAGTTTAAGAGACAGGGGTACCTACGAGCAGTACTTC.

The chain links TRBV18 to TRBJ2-5; the D is unclear. This CDR3 contains 13 residues. The ends were cut back, 4 bases at V and 4 bases at J, with 10 bases in the middle. Germline loops: CDR1 KGHSH, CDR2 LQKENI. CDR3 residues: CASSLRSRETQYF. The CDR3 region has the DNA TGTGCCAGCTCACTTCGGTCCCGAGAGACCCAGTACTTC.

The V gene is TRBV6-5, the J gene TRBJ1-2; 7 bases map to TRBD1. The CDR3 extends over 12 amino acids. CDR1 and CDR2 (germline): MNHEY, SVGAGI. Germline trimming cut 7 bases from V and 13 bases from J; bases unmatched to any gene: 12. CDR3 sequence: CASTSPRGLSTF. The CDR3, as DNA: TGTGCCAGCACCTCCCCCAGGGGGTTAAGCACCTTC.

The chain uses TRBV7-9 and TRBJ1-6, with D tentatively TRBD1 (5 bases). V was pared by 5 bases and J by 7 bases, with 9 bases between. This CDR3 contains 13 residues. Germline CDR1 SEHNR, CDR2 FQNEAQ (reference sequence). CDR3 in DNA: TGTGCCAGCAGCGGTGACAGAAATTCACCCCTCCACTTT. Its protein product is CASSGDRNSPLHF.

The CDR3 DNA reads as TGTGCCAGCAGCGTAGGCCCAGAGGATCAGCCCCAGCATTTT. Amino acids: CASSVGPEDQPQHF. The chain recombines TRBV9 with TRBJ1-5; D remains unclear. V was trimmed by 0 bases and J by 5 bases, leaving 9 bases between them. The CDR3 contains 14 residues. The germline CDR1 and CDR2 sequences are SGDLS and YYNGEE.

The chain combines TRBV7-2 with TRBJ2-5; 10 positions agree with TRBD2. After removal of 10 bases from V and 4 bases from J, the junction contained 12 bases not matched to a gene. The CDR3 has 15 amino acids. Germline V gene lookup returns CDR1 SGHTA and CDR2 FQGNSA. For the CDR3, the DNA is TGTGCCACTGGAGGAAGCGGGGGGGGAAGAGAGACCCAGTACTTC. Encoded protein: CATGGSGGGRETQYF.

This clone was found once. V is TRBV6-5 and J is TRBJ1-1; 8 bases align to TRBD1. The CDR3 contains 15 residues. In germline, CDR1 is MNHEY, CDR2 SVGAGI. V trimming: 6 bases; J trimming: 5 bases; junction bases outside the gene matches: 11. CDR3 protein: CASRKRTGLGTEAFF. CDR3 in DNA: TGTGCCAGCAGGAAAAGGACAGGGTTGGGGACTGAAGCTTTCTTT.

The rearrangement links TRBV5-1 to TRBJ1-4; 8 bases map to TRBD1. Per the germline V gene, CDR1 is SGHRS and CDR2 is YFSETQ. This CDR3 has 14 amino acids. V gave up 3 bases and J gave up 8 bases; unmatched junction bases: 6. As DNA, the CDR3 is TGCGCCAGCAGCTACCAGGGGGCAGGGGAAAAACTGTTTTTT. Translated: CASSYQGAGEKLFF.

The rearrangement uses TRBV28 and TRBJ1-5, with TRBD1 matching over 8 bases. CDR1 MDHEN and CDR2 SYDVKM come from the germline V gene. V gave up 4 bases and J gave up 2 bases; unmatched junction bases: 1. The CDR3 is made up of 14 amino acids. The DNA of the CDR3 is TGTGCCAGCAGTTCGACAGGGGGCAATCAGCCCCAGCATTTT. Amino acids: CASSSTGGNQPQHF.

The chain joins TRBV5-4 to TRBJ2-5, with 10 bases identical to TRBD2. Germline trimming cut 0 bases from V and 7 bases from J; bases unmatched to any gene: 6. The CDR3 is made up of 15 amino acids. CDR1 SGHNT and CDR2 YYREEE come from the germline V gene (reference sequence). The CDR3 DNA sequence: TGTGCCAGCAGCTTGGCCGGGATAGCGGGGGGGACCCAGTACTTC. Amino acid sequence: CASSLAGIAGGTQYF. Together with reference TRBV5-4 and TRBJ2-5, the CDR3 gives the full variable domain: ETGVTQSPTHLIKTRGQQVTLRCSSQSGHNTVSWYQQALGQGPQFIFQYYREEENGRGNFPPRFSGLQFPNYSSELNVNALELDDSALYLCASSLAGIAGGTQYFGPGTRLLVL.

This rearrangement joins TRBV5-6 to TRBJ2-3; 8 bases match TRBD2. V shed 0 bases and J 2 bases; nucleotides not matched to a gene: 5. Germline-derived CDR1 and CDR2 are SGHDT and YYEEEE. The length of the CDR3 is 16 residues. CDR3 region: CASSLEVSGATDTQYF. The CDR3 DNA sequence: TGTGCCAGCAGCTTGGAGGTTAGCGGGGCCACAGATACGCAGTATTTT.

The chain recombines TRBV7-9 with TRBJ2-7; D is perhaps TRBD2 (5 bases). This CDR3 has 13 amino acids. The V gene lost 4 bases and the J gene lost 2 bases, with 9 bases spanning the gap. CDR1 and CDR2 (germline): SEHNR, FQNEAQ (reference sequence). The DNA of the CDR3 is TGTGCCAGCAGCTCGGGGATCGCCTACGAGCAGTACTTC. It codes for CASSSGIAYEQYF.

This sequence joins TRBV28 and TRBJ1-4; 10 bases fit TRBD1. The CDR3 is 15 amino acids. Germline-derived CDR1 and CDR2 are MDHEN and SYDVKM. V lost 4 bases, J lost 6 bases, and 5 bases stayed unmatched. The CDR3 sequence is CASSSPGTGDEKLFF. CDR3 in DNA: TGTGCCAGCAGTTCACCCGGGACAGGGGATGAAAAACTGTTTTTT.